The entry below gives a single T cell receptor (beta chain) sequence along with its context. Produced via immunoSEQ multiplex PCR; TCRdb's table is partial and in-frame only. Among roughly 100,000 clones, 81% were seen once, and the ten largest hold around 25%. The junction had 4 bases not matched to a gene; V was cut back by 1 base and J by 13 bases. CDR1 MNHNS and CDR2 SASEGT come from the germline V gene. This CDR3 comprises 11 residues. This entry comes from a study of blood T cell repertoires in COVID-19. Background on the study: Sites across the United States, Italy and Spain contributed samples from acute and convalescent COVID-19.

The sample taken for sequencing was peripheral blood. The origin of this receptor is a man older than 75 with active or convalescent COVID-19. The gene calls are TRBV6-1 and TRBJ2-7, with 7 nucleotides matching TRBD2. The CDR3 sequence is CASSEGASGYF. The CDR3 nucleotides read TGTGCCAGCAGTGAAGGGGCTAGCGGTTACTTC.